The clone carrying this T cell receptor beta chain was recorded only once. The age range of participants was 18 to 89 years, with residence in about two dozen US areas. Each participant's cohort was designated according to participant-reported clinical history. The source of the sample is a study of blood T cell repertoires in COVID-19. For the study at large: Some COVID-19 samples were acute and others convalescent; all came from the United States, Italy and Spain.

Original data processing: Amplification from reference gene primers served as the basis for estimated nucleated cell counts. The repertoire was sequenced with immunoSEQ multiplex PCR; TCRdb's copy has only in-frame clones and lacks some. Clonal size and the V and J genes are those of that table, whereas D and trimming came from the DNA. The repertoire consists of approximately 450,000 clones, with nearly 90% occurring once and the leading ten covering roughly 1.8%. After removal of 2 bases from V and 6 bases from J, the junction contained 1 base not matched to a gene. CDR1 is MNHEY and CDR2 is SVGAGI in the germline V gene. The CDR3 has 12 amino acids.

The rearrangement joins TRBV6-5 to TRBJ2-7; 7 bases align to TRBD1. The sequence came from a woman aged 18-29 years with acute COVID-19. Sequencing used PBMCs or T cells enriched from blood (not recorded which). CDR3 sequence reads: CASSYPGGEQYF. CDR3 bases: TGTGCCAGCAGTTACCCAGGGGGCGAGCAGTACTTC.